This TCR beta chain was obtained from a study of cytomegalovirus exposure and HLA in healthy donors. The PCR was carried out with 60 Vbeta primers and 13 Jbeta primers. Authors' analysis steps: The count from a later analysis was tens of millions of unique TCR beta chains, some 11 million of them shared. Assay: immunoSEQ multiplex PCR; the TCRdb copy retains only in-frame clones and omits some. The V and J calls and the clone size are those of that table, but D and trimming were determined from the DNA. Here the sample spans 100,000 or so clones, 70% to 80% being singletons. Study-wide findings and caveats: Earlier results showed most TCR beta V segments being productive about 87% or about 30% of the time. Three CMV-associated chains were confirmed in vitro to be specific for CMV antigens. More clonal expansion characterized HLA-associated TCR beta chains than equally common others in a later analysis.

In the case of this clone: Its cognate antigen is unknown.

The sequence was collected from a woman aged 18-35 years in good health and CMV-seropositive. Material: PBMCs.

CDR3 in amino acids: CASSHLSLTVPYNEQFF. DNA of the CDR3: TGTGCCAGCAGTCACCTAAGCCTTACTGTCCCCTACAATGAGCAGTTCTTC. The rearrangement uses TRBV2 and TRBJ2-1; D gene unclear. Germline V gives CDR1 SNHLY, CDR2 FYNNEI. The V end lost 5 bases, the J end lost 2 bases, and 19 bases lay between the germline ends. The CDR3 loop spans 17 amino acids.